The rows below give T cell receptor beta chains drawn from one sample of a study of T cell responses to AZD1222 COVID-19 vaccine. Sequencing was performed with immunoSEQ multiplex PCR; in TCRdb, only in-frame clones are kept and a portion is missing. The table shows roughly 50,000 clones, with around nine tenths occurring only once. The sequencing used peripheral blood, collected 28 days after the second AZD1222 dose. The receptors come from an adult who received the AZD1222 COVID-19 vaccine. Both conserved end residues are part of each CDR3. A D gene is named only where the DNA matches it firmly. Clone size is shown for a subset of rows, as once, few, many or a class of expanded clone.

size,D,J,V,CDR3,DNA
.,TRBD1,TRBJ1-5,TRBV6-5,CASSYRGQGQPQHF,TGTGCCAGCAGTTACCGGGGACAGGGTCAGCCCCAGCATTTT
.,TRBD2,TRBJ2-1,TRBV15,CATSRVVGSGSRNEQFF,TGTGCCACCAGCAGAGTCGTGGGTAGCGGGAGCAGAAATGAGCAGTTCTTC
.,.,TRBJ2-7,TRBV28,CASSLSATSYEQYF,TGTGCCAGCAGTTTATCCGCCACCTCCTACGAGCAGTACTTC
.,.,TRBJ2-3,TRBV6-5,CASSYTGAGGTDTQYF,TGTGCCAGCAGTTACACCGGGGCTGGGGGCACAGATACGCAGTATTTT
.,.,TRBJ2-5,TRBV2,CASSEKETQYF,TGTGCCAGCAGTGAGAAAGAGACCCAGTACTTC
once,.,TRBJ2-3,TRBV28,CASSLGGAMGTDTQYF,TGTGCCAGCAGTTTAGGTGGGGCCATGGGCACAGATACGCAGTATTTT
.,TRBD2,TRBJ2-3,TRBV14,CASSQALAGRTQYF,TGTGCCAGCAGCCAAGCCCTAGCGGGGCGTACGCAGTATTTT
.,.,TRBJ2-7,TRBV5-1,CASSSVDGFTYEQYF,TGCGCCAGCAGCTCCGTGGACGGGTTCACCTACGAGCAGTACTTC
.,TRBD1,TRBJ1-5,TRBV6-5,CASSSDRGLKQPQHF,TGTGCCAGCAGCTCGGACAGGGGGCTTAAGCAGCCCCAGCATTTT
.,.,TRBJ2-7,TRBV19,CASSISVSSYEQYF,TGTGCCAGTAGTATTTCGGTCAGTTCCTACGAGCAGTACTTC
.,TRBD1,TRBJ2-3,TRBV6-5,CASRWDRGADTQYF,TGTGCCAGCAGATGGGACAGGGGTGCAGATACGCAGTATTTT
.,TRBD2,TRBJ2-1,TRBV15,CATSSDGLAGANEQFF,TGTGCCACCAGCAGTGACGGGCTAGCGGGGGCTAATGAGCAGTTCTTC
.,TRBD1,TRBJ2-7,TRBV28,CASSPSDREVYEQYF,TGTGCCAGCAGTCCATCGGACAGGGAGGTCTACGAGCAGTACTTC
.,.,TRBJ2-3,TRBV5-1,CASSLDPGGTDTQYF,TGCGCCAGCAGCTTGGATCCAGGGGGCACAGATACGCAGTATTTT
.,TRBD2,TRBJ2-5,TRBV6-1,CASSEAGLASMYQETQYF,TGTGCCAGCAGTGAAGCTGGACTAGCGAGTATGTACCAAGAGACCCAGTACTTC
few,.,TRBJ2-7,TRBV7-2,CASSLGPQGYSYEQYF,TGTGCCAGCAGCTTAGGACCACAGGGATACTCCTACGAGCAGTACTTC
.,TRBD2,TRBJ2-1,TRBV5-6,CASSSRRTSAEQFF,TGTGCCAGCAGCTCAAGACGGACTAGCGCGGAACAGTTCTTC
.,.,TRBJ1-2,TRBV18,CASSPGLNYGYTF,TGTGCCAGCTCACCCGGCCTGAACTATGGCTACACCTTC
.,TRBD2,TRBJ2-2,TRBV7-9,CASSLLAGGPVGELFF,TGTGCCAGCAGCTTACTAGCGGGAGGGCCGGTCGGGGAGCTGTTTTTT
once,.,TRBJ1-6,TRBV28,CASSLLEGRAPLHF,TGTGCCAGCAGTTTATTGGAGGGTCGGGCACCCCTCCACTTT
.,.,TRBJ2-2,TRBV19,CASGGLHTGELFF,TGTGCCAGTGGGGGTTTACACACCGGGGAGCTGTTTTTT
.,.,TRBJ2-7,TRBV1,CTRPRGGTNEQYF,TGCACCAGACCCCGGGGGGGAACTAACGAGCAGTACTTC
.,TRBD1,TRBJ1-1,TRBV5-1,CASSFRQGVPTEAFF,TGCGCCAGCAGCTTCCGACAGGGTGTCCCCACTGAAGCTTTCTTT
.,TRBD1,TRBJ2-2,TRBV7-9,CASNLYRGGVGELFF,TGTGCCAGCAACCTCTACAGGGGTGGCGTCGGGGAGCTGTTTTTT
.,.,TRBJ2-1,TRBV25-1,CASSEYPGANEQFF,TGTGCCAGCAGTGAATACCCAGGGGCGAATGAGCAGTTCTTC
.,.,TRBJ1-2,TRBV6-1,CASSETGNYGYTF,TGTGCCAGCAGTGAAACAGGGAACTATGGCTACACCTTC
.,TRBD2,TRBJ2-3,TRBV27,CASSPRLAGTDTQYF,TGTGCCAGCAGTCCCAGACTAGCGGGCACAGATACGCAGTATTTT
.,.,TRBJ2-2,TRBV3-1/TRBV3-2,CASSRPRTGELFF,TGTGCCAGCAGCCGCCCCCGAACCGGGGAGCTGTTTTTT
.,.,TRBJ1-6,TRBV11-2,CASSLTGTNPPLHF,TGTGCCAGCAGCTTAACTGGGACAAATCCACCCCTCCACTTT
.,.,TRBJ2-3,TRBV28,CASMTDWATDTQYF,TGTGCCAGCATGACGGATTGGGCCACAGATACGCAGTATTTT
.,TRBD2,TRBJ2-3,TRBV5-6,CASSLRLAGATDTQYF,TGTGCCAGCAGCTTGCGTCTAGCGGGAGCGACAGATACGCAGTATTTT
.,TRBD2,TRBJ2-5,TRBV6-5,CASSTGLAGPQYF,TGTGCCAGCAGTACGGGACTAGCGGGGCCTCAGTACTTC
once,.,TRBJ2-3,TRBV28,CASLRVSPVGDTQYF,TGTGCCAGCTTACGGGTGAGCCCCGTTGGGGATACGCAGTATTTT
few,TRBD2,TRBJ2-1,TRBV4-1,CASSQGRLAVSYNEQFF,TGCGCCAGCAGCCAAGGACGGCTAGCGGTCTCCTACAATGAGCAGTTCTTC
.,TRBD1,TRBJ2-7,TRBV27,CASSIRTGGSSSSYEQYF,TGTGCCAGCAGCATCAGGACAGGGGGCTCTTCAAGCTCCTACGAGCAGTACTTC
.,.,TRBJ2-1,TRBV10-3,CACSNSRNEQFF,TGTGCCTGTTCCAACAGCAGAAATGAGCAGTTCTTC
.,.,TRBJ2-7,TRBV7-9,CASSPGRVSYEQYF,TGTGCCAGCAGCCCAGGTAGGGTCTCCTACGAGCAGTACTTC
.,.,TRBJ2-3,TRBV11-2,CASSSPGGTDTQYF,TGTGCCAGCAGCTCCCCCGGGGGCACAGATACGCAGTATTTT
.,.,TRBJ2-1,TRBV2,CASTKDTLPYNEQFF,TGTGCCAGCACCAAGGACACACTGCCCTACAATGAGCAGTTCTTC
once,.,TRBJ2-3,TRBV2,CAGGGPAADTQYF,TGTGCCGGTGGGGGACCAGCGGCAGATACGCAGTATTTT
.,TRBD1,TRBJ1-1,TRBV6-5,CASSSGQGVEGTEAFF,TGTGCCAGCAGTTCAGGACAGGGGGTGGAAGGCACTGAAGCTTTCTTT
.,.,TRBJ1-1,TRBV6-4,CASRRGGENTEAFF,TGTGCCAGCAGGAGAGGGGGGGAGAACACTGAAGCTTTCTTT
.,TRBD2,TRBJ2-3,TRBV20-1,CSASVAGGPTDTQYF,TGCAGTGCTAGTGTGGCGGGAGGACCGACAGATACGCAGTATTTT
.,.,TRBJ2-7,TRBV3-1/TRBV3-2,CASSLGAGEQYF,TGTGCCAGCAGCCTTGGAGCGGGCGAGCAGTACTTC
.,TRBD2,TRBJ2-3,TRBV9,CASSVDSGGAPDTQYF,TGTGCCAGCAGCGTAGATAGCGGGGGGGCCCCAGATACGCAGTATTTT
.,.,TRBJ1-3,TRBV6-5,CASSYSSEFPGNTIYF,TGTGCCAGCAGTTACTCCTCCGAGTTCCCTGGAAACACCATATATTTT
.,TRBD1,TRBJ1-1,TRBV18,CASSPNEGARTEAFF,TGTGCCAGCTCACCAAATGAGGGGGCGCGGACTGAAGCTTTCTTT
.,.,TRBJ1-2,TRBV2,CASSPSNYGYTF,TGTGCCAGCAGCCCCTCTAACTATGGCTACACCTTC
few,.,TRBJ2-5,TRBV7-7,CATKRLDWDQETQYF,TGTGCCACTAAAAGACTCGACTGGGACCAAGAGACCCAGTACTTC
.,.,TRBJ1-1,TRBV2,CASSVGGLNTEAFF,TGTGCCAGCAGTGTCGGGGGATTGAACACTGAAGCTTTCTTT
.,.,TRBJ1-6,TRBV5-4,CASSLDSSNSPLHF,TGTGCCAGCAGCTTGGACAGTTCTAATTCACCCCTCCACTTT
.,TRBD1,TRBJ1-6,TRBV18,CASSPLQGEGSPLHF,TGTGCCAGCTCACCACTACAGGGGGAGGGTTCACCCCTCCACTTT
few,.,TRBJ1-1,TRBV4-1,CASSPSVGTGLNTEAFF,TGCGCCAGCAGCCCCTCAGTGGGCACAGGATTGAACACTGAAGCTTTCTTT
.,TRBD1,TRBJ1-4,TRBV24-1,CATSETHRGRYNNEKLFF,TGTGCCACCAGTGAAACTCACAGGGGTCGTTACAATAATGAAAAACTGTTTTTT
.,.,TRBJ2-5,TRBV2,CASRWDHGRETQYF,TGTGCCAGCCGCTGGGATCACGGCCGGGAGACCCAGTACTTC
few,.,TRBJ1-1,TRBV7-9,CASSPKPTEAFF,TGTGCCAGCAGCCCGAAACCCACTGAAGCTTTCTTT
.,.,TRBJ1-4,TRBV5-6,CASTSAVFNEKLFF,TGTGCCAGCACCTCAGCGGTGTTTAATGAAAAACTGTTTTTT